This TCR beta chain is drawn from a study of blood T cells in healthy people across ages. Study results and caveats: Significant beta diversity loss was already apparent by age approximately 38, declining roughly linearly.

The CDR3 runs to 18 residues. CDR1 and CDR2 from the germline V gene are MNHNS and SASEGT. V lost 7 bases and J lost 1; bases outside the gene matches: 12. Sample-barcoded 5' priming and a J-beta primer mix drove a second PCR of 7 to 11 cycles. MiXCR, applied by TCRdb to the 5' RACE reads, yields one record per CDR3 protein. Of hundreds of thousands of distinct CDR3 sequences detected, around 52% appear once; the ten largest clones hold roughly 13%. This clonotype was detected ten times or more. Its antigen is unidentified. The origin of this receptor is a woman of 80 years or more in good health. Specimen: blood. The V and J genes are TRBV6-1 and TRBJ2-7, with 14 positions matching TRBD2. The DNA for the CDR3 is TGTGCCAGCAACGACCGGGGGACTAGCGGGAGAAGGTCCTACGAGCAGTACTTC. Translated, it gives CASNDRGTSGRRSYEQYF.